This T cell receptor (beta chain) was documented in a study of blood T cells in healthy people across ages. Study-wide background: Every two T cells gave about one barcoded beta molecule via template switching.

Next came a second PCR, run for about 7 to 12 cycles, which used a sample-barcoded 5' primer along with a J-beta primer mix. TCRdb passed the 5' RACE reads through MiXCR, listing each CDR3 protein once. Altogether over a million distinct CDR3 sequences are present, 40% to 45% being singletons, with the ten largest covering about 3.8%. The authors drew about 10 milliliters of peripheral blood from each donor. Samples each yielded at least 5.5 micrograms of total RNA. This TCR was sampled from a woman aged 18-29 years in good health. Sequences were obtained from blood.

Written as DNA, the CDR3 is TGTGCCGGTTCGGACATTCGAGCGAACACCGGGGAGCTGTTTTTT. It yields the protein CAGSDIRANTGELFF. This chain connects TRBV6-1 to TRBJ2-2, with D perhaps TRBD1 (5 bases). The CDR3 is 15 residues long. V was pared by 11 bases and J by 0 bases, with 16 bases between. In germline, CDR1 is MNHNS, CDR2 SASEGT.